The 20 T cell receptor beta chains presented below share a single source sample, sequenced in a study of tumor-infiltrating lymphocytes in oesophageal squamous cell carcinoma. TCRdb processed the PCR reads anew with MiXCR; each CDR3 protein has one entry. The table has around 14,000 distinct CDR3 sequences, approximately 56% seen once. Material for sequencing was esophageal tumor tissue. All receptors derive from a male donor with esophageal squamous cell carcinoma.

This clonotype was seen at least ten times. A much more abundant neighbour one base away suggests this may be a read error. This chain uses TRBV7-8 with TRBJ2-3, with D possibly matching TRBD2 (5 bases). The CDR3 extends over 14 amino acids. Germline V gives CDR1 SGHVS, CDR2 FQNEAQ. V dropped 3 bases and J dropped 14 bases, with 21 bases sitting between them. The CDR3 region is CASSFMRNTGELYF. CDR3 coding DNA: TGTGCCAGCAGCTTCATGAGGAACACCGGGGAGCTGTATTTT.

This clonotype was seen a handful of times. V usage is TRBV7-2 and J usage is TRBJ2-1; D unresolved. CDR3 length equals 14 residues. V lost 1 base to trimming and J lost 1 base, with 5 bases between them. CDR1 and CDR2 (germline): SGHTA, FQGNSA. CDR3 amino acids: CASSLGLSYNEQFF. In nucleotides, the CDR3 is TGTGCCAGCAGCTTAGGGCTGTCCTACAATGAGCAGTTCTTC.

J is TRBJ2-6 and V is TRBV6-5, with unresolved D. Germline V CDR1 and CDR2: MNHEY, SVGAGI. V gave up 0 bases and J gave up 1 base, with 7 bases separating them. This CDR3 spans 16 amino acids. The CDR3 region is CASSYSLGSGANVLTF. The CDR3 DNA sequence: TGTGCCAGCAGTTACTCGTTGGGGTCTGGGGCCAACGTCCTGACTTTC.

J is TRBJ2-5 and V is TRBV6-2 or TRBV6-3; TRBD1 aligns across 11 bases. The end of the DNA aligns better with TRBJ1-2, so the J call may be wrong. This CDR3 contains 14 residues. Germline-derived CDR1 and CDR2 are MNHEY and SVGEGT. This CDR3 reads CASSWTGGIYGYTF. For the CDR3, the DNA is TGTGCCAGCAGTTGGACAGGGGGCATCTATGGCTACACCTTC.

The chain is built from TRBV12-5 and TRBJ2-4; 10 positions agree with TRBD1. J gave up 0 bases and V 4 bases, and 12 bases lay outside the gene matches. This CDR3 has 19 residues. Germline lookup yields CDR1 LGHNT and CDR2 FRNRAP. The CDR3 region has the DNA TGTGCTAGTGGTTCGGACAGGGGGAACATGATACTAGCCAAAAACATTCAGTACTTC. It translates to CASGSDRGNMILAKNIQYF.

This clonotype was picked up many times. This chain links TRBV6-1 with TRBJ2-7; TRBD2 agrees at 10 bases. Germline V lookup: CDR1 MNHNS, CDR2 SASEGT. CDR3 length: 15 amino acids. The V and J ends lost 3 bases and 0 bases, in that order; junction bases with no gene match: 2. As DNA, the CDR3 is TGTGCCAGCAGTGAGGCTAGCGGGAGCTCCTACGAGCAGTACTTC. Translated, it gives CASSEASGSSYEQYF.

Many counts were recorded for this clonotype. Lacking the conserved final phenylalanine or tryptophan, this CDR3 likely reflects a read error. Because the CDR3's place on the DNA is in doubt, the DNA is left out and the CDR3 is given as listed by TCRdb. V gene TRBV6-1 combines with J gene TRBJ2-7; the D call TRBD1 from the table was never checked on the DNA. The V gene's germline CDR1 is MNHNS and CDR2 SASEGT. 16 amino acids form the CDR3, both terminal residues included. This CDR3 is CASRGGQGPHGYTFGS.

This clonotype showed up just a few times. The chain employs TRBV19 and TRBJ1-5; TRBD1 matches at 12 bases. Germline-derived CDR1 and CDR2 are LNHDA and SQIVND (reference sequence). Losses at the gene ends were 9 bases for V and 6 bases for J; bases not matched to a gene: 3. This CDR3 contains 13 residues. DNA of the CDR3: TGTGCCAGCCGGGACAGGGGGCTTCAGCCCCAGCATTTT. As protein: CASRDRGLQPQHF.

This clonotype was detected only a few times. The gene calls are TRBV7-3 and TRBJ2-1; 10 nucleotides line up with TRBD1. Germline trimming cut 1 base from V and 8 bases from J; bases unmatched to any gene: 5. Germline CDR1 is SGHTA and CDR2 is FQGTGA. The CDR3 consists of 15 residues. Written as DNA, the CDR3 is TGTGCCAGCAGCTTAAGACAGGGGGCGGAAGATGAGCAGTTCTTC. The encoded protein is CASSLRQGAEDEQFF.

The chain has TRBV5-1 and TRBJ2-4; 8 nucleotides agree with TRBD2. V lost 6 bases to trimming and J lost 13 bases; unmatched junction nucleotides: 24. The CDR3 sequence is 17 residues long. Germline V gene lookup returns CDR1 SGHRS and CDR2 YFSETQ. This CDR3 reads CASTSIAGGPPGDEQYF. CDR3 bases: TGCGCCAGCACCTCGATTGCGGGAGGCCCCCCGGGCGATGAGCAGTACTTC.

In regard to this clonotype: As the CDR3 is not closed by the conserved phenylalanine or tryptophan, this likely results from a read error. The DNA is omitted, as the CDR3 cannot be located on it reliably, and the CDR3 follows TCRdb's listing. V gene TRBV7-7 combines with J gene TRBJ1-1; whether TRBD1, the table's D call, matches the DNA was not checked. The CDR3 is 16 residues long, ends included. CDR1 and CDR2 (germline): SSHAT, FNYEAQ (reference sequence). CDR3 sequence reads: CASSLVVRSTSSSSGQ.

V gene TRBV7-6 combines with J gene TRBJ2-4, with 9 bases lining up with TRBD1. With the DNA end fitting TRBJ2-7 better, the J assignment may be wrong. The germline CDR1 and CDR2 sequences are SGHVS and FNYEAQ. The CDR3 is made up of 14 amino acids. The CDR3 DNA is TGTGCCAGCAGCCCGCGACAGGGGGCCTACGAGCAGTACTTC. As protein: CASSPRQGAYEQYF.

This clonotype was found once. The V call is TRBV6-6, the J call TRBJ2-5, with D possibly being TRBD2 (5 bases). The assigned J gene may be wrong: the sequence end matches TRBJ2-1 better. CDR1 MNHNY and CDR2 SVGAGI come from the germline V gene (reference sequence). The CDR3 contains 15 residues. In nucleotides, the CDR3 is TGTGCCAGCAGTTACAGAGGACTCCCATACAATGAGCAGTTCTTC. Translated, it gives CASSYRGLPYNEQFF.

The chain links TRBV6-1 to TRBJ2-6; no firm D call. The CDR3 is 14 residues long. Between the trimmed V and J ends, which lost 4 bases and 2 bases, there was a span of 6 bases. Looked up from germline, CDR1 is MNHNS and CDR2 is SASEGT. The CDR3 coding sequence is TGTGCCAGCAGTGGTGCAGCTGGGGCCAACGTCCTGACTTTC. Translating gives CASSGAAGANVLTF.

In this sample, this clonotype turned up a few times. The chain uses TRBV7-8 and TRBJ2-7; tentatively, D is TRBD1 (7 bases). Matching the DNA end better, TRBJ2-5 makes the J call doubtful. CDR3 size: 17 residues. Germline assignment: CDR1 SGHVS and CDR2 FQNEAQ. CDR3 sequence reads: CASSIIQYRGGEETQYF. The CDR3 DNA is TGTGCCAGCAGCATAATCCAATACAGGGGCGGGGAAGAGACCCAGTACTTC.

The chain combines TRBV7-8 with TRBJ2-4, with 13 bases identical to TRBD2. Trimming took 6 bases from V and 13 from J; bases not matched to a gene: 12. Germline V CDR1 and CDR2: SGHVS, FQNEAQ. This CDR3 is built from 15 residues. CDR3 protein: CASRQGLAGNNEQYF. DNA for the CDR3: TGTGCCAGCAGACAGGGACTAGCGGGGAACAATGAGCAGTACTTC.

This clonotype was found many times. This may come from a read error, since a much larger clone is one base off. This sequence joins TRBV7-2 and TRBJ2-5; 7 nucleotides agree with TRBD1. The ends lost 1 base at V and 11 bases at J; junction bases unmatched: 13. Germline loops: CDR1 SGHTA, CDR2 FQGNSA. The CDR3 sequence is 15 residues long. As DNA, the CDR3 is TGTGCCAGCAGCTTAGGGGGACAGACCTACAATGAGCAGTACTTC. Translating it yields CASSLGGQTYNEQYF.

The chain combines TRBV7-8 with TRBJ2-1, with D maybe TRBD2 (7 bases). V was trimmed by 4 bases and J by 4 bases, leaving 17 bases between them. This CDR3 comprises 16 residues. Per the germline V gene, CDR1 is SGHVS and CDR2 is FQNEAQ. The CDR3 region is CASSWGGGTSYNEQFF. The CDR3 DNA reads TGTGCCAGCAGCTGGGGGGGCGGGACCTCTTACAATGAGCAGTTCTTC.

This clonotype has just a few counts. The CDR3 DNA reads as TGTGCCAGCTCAACGGGACTAGCGGGAGGTGCCGAGCAGTACTTC. Translated: CASSTGLAGGAEQYF. The chain carries TRBV18 and TRBJ2-1; 15 bases are shared with TRBD2. Matching the DNA end better, TRBJ2-7 makes the J call doubtful. This CDR3 has 15 residues. CDR1 is KGHSH and CDR2 is LQKENI in the germline V gene.

The chain carries TRBV9 and TRBJ2-3; 7 bases map to TRBD2. The better agreement between TRBJ2-1 and the DNA end casts doubt on the J call. CDR1 is SGDLS, CDR2 YYNGEE, per germline. The CDR3 consists of 15 residues. CDR3 in amino acids: CASSVPPGGGDEQFF. CDR3 DNA: TGTGCCAGCAGCGTACCTCCGGGGGGAGGAGATGAGCAGTTCTTC.